The present TCR beta chain was sequenced within a study of tumor-infiltrating lymphocytes in primary liver carcinoma. Study-wide points: Overlap in tumor-adjacent and tumor-blood pairs fell below that of tumor region pairs.

A constant-region primer primed TCR beta cDNA synthesis from 400 to 600 ng of total RNA. Modified slightly, ARM-PCR produced TCR beta libraries over three nested multiplex PCR rounds. The first two PCR rounds used TRBV1-TRBV30 primers with a Cbeta primer, 9 to 10 cycles each. Using its own MiXCR run on the multiplex PCR reads, TCRdb lists one record per CDR3 protein. The sample lists about 120,000 distinct CDR3 sequences; around 70% were seen once. The CDR3 consists of 13 residues. Germline V gene data show CDR1 as SGHAT and CDR2 as FQNNGV. Concerning this clonotype: Its cognate antigen is unknown. At one boundary the junction diverges from the germline segment, which might be a read error.

It was from approximately 20-30 mg of unsorted bulk tissue that RNA and DNA were co-extracted. Patients were treatment-naive with chronic HBV infection. The sequence derives from a woman aged 60-75 years with primary liver carcinoma and hepatitis B virus infection. The rearrangement links TRBV11-2 to TRBJ2-5, with a possible D match to TRBD2 (6 bases). The source material was tumor-adjacent normal liver tissue. CDR3 amino acids: CASSYAPGESQSF. CDR3 sequence (DNA): TGTGCCAGCAGCTACGCTCCGGGGGAGAGCCAGTCCTTC.